Shown below are 20 T cell receptor beta chains from a single sample sequenced in a study of T cells in Graves' hyperthyroidism and ophthalmopathy. Amplification targeted TCR beta CDR3 regions from RNA transcripts. Initially, a first-round RT-PCR of the TCR CDR3 employed the HTBI primer set. TCRdb itself ran the multiplex PCR reads through MiXCR, one entry per CDR3 protein. Of approximately 370,000 distinct CDR3 sequences in the sample, about 18% were seen once. Specimen: blood. All receptors come from a woman in her twenties or thirties with Graves' hyperthyroidism that later progressed to Graves' ophthalmopathy.

This clonotype was seen many times. The V gene is TRBV27, the J gene TRBJ2-3; TRBD2 aligns across 9 bases. The V and J ends lost 5 bases and 4 bases, in that order; junction bases with no gene match: 1. The length of the CDR3 is 13 residues. Germline assignment: CDR1 MNHEY and CDR2 SMNVEV (reference sequence). The CDR3 spells CASSAGGPDTQYF. CDR3 DNA sequence: TGTGCCAGCAGTGCGGGAGGGCCAGATACGCAGTATTTT.

This clonotype was seen ten or more times. The chain links TRBV30 to TRBJ1-2, with D unresolved. V lost 5 bases and J 0 bases, leaving 19 bases between the germline ends. The CDR3 spans 16 residues. Looked up from germline, CDR1 is GTSNPN and CDR2 is SVGIG (reference sequence). CDR3 nucleotides: TGTGCCTGGGGGCCGTCCCTGTGGCGGCCTAACTATGGCTACACCTTC. Its protein is CAWGPSLWRPNYGYTF.

The chain combines TRBV20-1 with TRBJ2-7, with D perhaps matching TRBD1 (5 bases). V was pared by 3 bases and J by 3 bases, with 15 bases between. The CDR3 spans 14 residues. CDR1 and CDR2 (germline): DFQATT, SNEGSKA (reference sequence). The CDR3 region has the DNA TGCAGTGCTAGGGATGGACATAAGGACTACGAGCAGTACTTC. Amino acids: CSARDGHKDYEQYF.

This clonotype has a handful of counts. This chain links TRBV3-1 with TRBJ2-3; the match to TRBD2 covers 9 bases. The junction had 10 bases not matched to a gene; V was cut back by 1 base and J by 2 bases. This CDR3 contains 18 residues. The germline V gene has CDR1 LGHDT and CDR2 YNNKEL (reference sequence). The CDR3 nucleotides are TGTGCCAGCAGCCAAGGACCGGCCGGGACTAGCTCCACAGATACGCAGTATTTT. Translation gives CASSQGPAGTSSTDTQYF.

The CDR3 spells CASSSLGTGPSYEQYF. The DNA of the CDR3 is TGCGCCAGCAGCTCTCTCGGTACAGGGCCTTCCTACGAGCAGTACTTC. The chain uses TRBV5-1 and TRBJ2-7, with D tentatively TRBD1 (6 bases). The V gene's germline CDR1 is SGHRS and CDR2 YFSETQ. Trimming pared 3 bases from V and 1 base from J, leaving 17 bases between. The CDR3 is made up of 16 amino acids.

This clonotype appeared many times. This chain links TRBV27 with TRBJ2-2; D is possibly TRBD2 (5 bases). The CDR3 length is 16 residues. Germline V CDR1 and CDR2: MNHEY, SMNVEV (reference sequence). Trimming cost V 1 base and J 5 bases, with 14 bases left between them. CDR3: CASSLFRTEGTGELFF. As DNA, the CDR3 is TGTGCCAGCAGTTTATTTAGGACCGAGGGTACCGGGGAGCTGTTTTTT.

This clonotype was seen many times. The chain recombines TRBV20-1 with TRBJ1-5; 7 bases line up with TRBD1. J gave up 3 bases and V 1 base, and 9 bases lay outside the gene matches. The CDR3 runs 16 residues. CDR1 is DFQATT and CDR2 is SNEGSKA in the germline V gene (reference sequence). The CDR3: CSARGKGTAFNQPQHF. The CDR3 coding sequence is TGCAGTGCTAGAGGCAAGGGGACAGCGTTCAATCAGCCCCAGCATTTT.

J is TRBJ1-5 and V is TRBV27; TRBD1 matches at 7 bases. The CDR3 extends over 16 amino acids. Germline V gene data show CDR1 as MNHEY and CDR2 as SMNVEV (reference sequence). V dropped 5 bases and J dropped 3; count of bases not matched to a gene: 10. CDR3 residues: CASSPMGRGDNQPQHF. The CDR3 nucleotides are TGTGCCAGCAGTCCGATGGGCAGGGGGGACAATCAGCCCCAGCATTTT.

The chain couples TRBV3-1 to TRBJ2-7; 7 bases align to TRBD2. There are 14 residues in the CDR3. The V and J ends lost 4 bases and 1 base, in that order; junction bases with no gene match: 4. Germline CDR1 reads LGHDT; CDR2 reads YNNKEL (reference sequence). CDR3 nucleotides: TGTGCCAGCAGCCCACGGGGGGAATCCTACGAGCAGTACTTC. It translates to CASSPRGESYEQYF.

The sample holds many counts of this clonotype. J is TRBJ2-7 and V is TRBV27; possibly TRBD1 or TRBD2 for D (5 bases each). CDR1 and CDR2 (germline): MNHEY, SMNVEV (reference sequence). The germline V and J ends were trimmed by 3 bases and 4 bases, with 10 bases remaining between them. There are 13 residues in the CDR3. The DNA of the CDR3 is TGTGCCAGCAGTTTGGGGGTAGGGTACGAGCAGTACTTC. It translates to CASSLGVGYEQYF.

This clonotype was observed many times. This rearrangement joins TRBV6-1 to TRBJ1-1; D is unclear. The CDR3 consists of 10 residues. The V gene lost 5 bases and the J gene lost 7 bases, with 5 bases spanning the gap. Germline V gives CDR1 MNHNS, CDR2 SASEGT. CDR3 amino acids: CASSSYEAFF. The CDR3 coding sequence is TGTGCCAGCAGTTCCTATGAAGCTTTCTTT.

This clonotype occurred many times. Here the CDR3 reads CASSGRDRVGADTQYF. The CDR3 bases are TGTGCCAGCAGTGGCCGGGACAGAGTTGGTGCAGATACGCAGTATTTT. The V gene is TRBV28, the J gene TRBJ2-3; 7 bases are a match to TRBD1. Trimming cost V 5 bases and J 4 bases; bases outside gene matches: 12. Germline V lookup: CDR1 MDHEN, CDR2 SYDVKM. CDR3 length: 16 residues.

In its sample, this clonotype was seen many times. The chain links TRBV5-1 to TRBJ1-4; 11 bases align to TRBD1. The trim removed 4 bases at V and 7 bases at J, leaving 15 bases unmatched. The length of the CDR3 is 18 residues. CDR1 is SGHRS, CDR2 YFSETQ, per germline. The CDR3 sequence: CASSAGTGGRMGFEKLFF. In nucleotides, the CDR3 is TGCGCCAGCAGCGCGGGGACAGGGGGACGAATGGGATTTGAAAAACTGTTTTTT.

This clonotype was recorded many times. The J gene is TRBJ2-1, the V gene TRBV20-1, with TRBD2 matching 7 bases. Germline trimming cut 5 bases from V and 5 bases from J; bases unmatched to any gene: 9. This CDR3 comprises 14 residues. CDR1 and CDR2 from the germline V gene are DFQATT and SNEGSKA (reference sequence). The CDR3 loop reads CSADPGGIHNEQFF. The DNA of the CDR3 is TGCAGTGCTGACCCGGGGGGTATCCACAATGAGCAGTTCTTC.

This clonotype has at least ten counts. V is TRBV7-9 and J is TRBJ2-1; 7 bases fit TRBD2. V dropped 5 bases and J dropped 6; count of bases not matched to a gene: 13. From germline, CDR1 is SEHNR and CDR2 FQNEAQ (reference sequence). The CDR3 has 16 amino acids. CDR3 loop: CASSLGYAGVTNEQFF. DNA of the CDR3: TGTGCCAGCAGCCTCGGCTACGCGGGAGTTACCAATGAGCAGTTCTTC.

This clonotype was seen many times. The chain joins TRBV6-1 to TRBJ2-3; weak D call: TRBD1 (6 bases). The CDR3 runs to 16 residues. V was trimmed by 6 bases and J by 0 bases, leaving 16 bases between them. Germline V gene sequence: CDR1 MNHNS, CDR2 SASEGT. The DNA for the CDR3 is TGTGCCAGCAGCGACCTGAACAGGGAGAGCACAGATACGCAGTATTTT. It is translated as CASSDLNRESTDTQYF.

The J gene is TRBJ1-1, the V gene TRBV12-3 or TRBV12-4; D is undetermined. The CDR3 totals 11 residues. V shed 8 bases and J shed 0 bases, with 4 bases lying between them. The CDR3: CASRLNTEAFF. CDR3 nucleotides: TGTGCCAGCCGATTGAACACTGAAGCTTTCTTT.

This clonotype was seen only a few times. The rearrangement links TRBV5-1 to TRBJ2-1; possibly TRBD1 or TRBD2 for D (5 bases each). Germline lookup yields CDR1 SGHRS and CDR2 YFSETQ. This CDR3 has 16 amino acids. Trimming removed 0 bases from V and 3 bases from J, with 13 bases in between. The DNA for the CDR3 is TGCGCCAGCAGCTTGGGCGTGGGGGAGCTCTACAATGAGCAGTTCTTC. It is translated as CASSLGVGELYNEQFF.

This clonotype was seen repeatedly, ten times or more. This rearrangement joins TRBV28 to TRBJ1-1; D gene ambiguous. Trimming took 2 bases from V and 1 from J, leaving 8 bases between them. CDR1 is MDHEN, CDR2 SYDVKM, per germline. This CDR3 comprises 14 residues. The CDR3 coding sequence is TGTGCCAGCAGTTTAATCGGGAGGAACACTGAAGCTTTCTTT. Translating it yields CASSLIGRNTEAFF. The entire variable domain, with the rest obtained from reference TRBV28 and TRBJ1-1, is as follows: DVKVTQSSRYLVKRTGEKVFLECVQDMDHENMFWYRQDPGLGLRLIYFSYDVKMKEKGDIPEGYSVSREKKERFSLILESASTNQTSMYLCASSLIGRNTEAFFGQGTRLTVV.

The chain recombines TRBV10-3 with TRBJ2-7; D call uncertain. The CDR3 has 14 residues. V was pared by 2 bases and J by 3 bases, with 11 bases between. Germline CDR1 and CDR2: ENHRY and SYGVKD. This CDR3 reads CAISEAEELYEQYF. The CDR3 DNA follows: TGTGCCATCAGTGAGGCAGAAGAACTCTACGAGCAGTACTTC.